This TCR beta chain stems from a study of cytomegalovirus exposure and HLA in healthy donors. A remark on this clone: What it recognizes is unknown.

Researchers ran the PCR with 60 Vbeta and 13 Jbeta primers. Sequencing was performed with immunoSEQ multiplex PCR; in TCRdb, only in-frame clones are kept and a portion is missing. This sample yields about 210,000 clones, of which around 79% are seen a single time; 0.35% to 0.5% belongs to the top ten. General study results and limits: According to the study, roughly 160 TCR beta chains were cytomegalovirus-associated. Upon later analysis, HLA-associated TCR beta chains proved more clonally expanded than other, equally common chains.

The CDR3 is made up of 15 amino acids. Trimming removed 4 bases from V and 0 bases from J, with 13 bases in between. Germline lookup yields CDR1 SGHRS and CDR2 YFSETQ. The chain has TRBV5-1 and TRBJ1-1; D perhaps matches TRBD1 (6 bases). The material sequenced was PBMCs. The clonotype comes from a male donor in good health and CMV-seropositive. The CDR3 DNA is TGCGCCAGCAGCCGACAGGTAGGGTTGAACACTGAAGCTTTCTTT. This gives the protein CASSRQVGLNTEAFF.